What follows are 27 T cell receptor beta chains derived from one specimen sequenced in a study of blood T cell repertoires in COVID-19. The table came from immunoSEQ multiplex PCR; TCRdb's copy has only in-frame clones and leaves some out. The table includes 150,000 to 200,000 clones, around 87% detected once. The sample comprised peripheral blood. These receptors all stem from a woman of 80 years or more in a cohort sampled during active or convalescent COVID-19.

The chain employs TRBV12-5 and TRBJ1-1; TRBD1 might be the D (5 bases). Germline V gene lookup returns CDR1 LGHNT and CDR2 FRNRAP. The CDR3 extends over 15 amino acids. Between the trimmed V and J ends, which lost 1 base and 4 bases, there was a span of 13 bases. CDR3 DNA: TGTGCTAGTGGTTTGGCGACAGTGCGGACCACTGAAGCTTTCTTT. Translated, it gives CASGLATVRTTEAFF.

The chain is built from TRBV6-6 and TRBJ2-3; 13 nucleotides agree with TRBD2. The CDR3 consists of 16 residues. V lost 5 bases and J lost 3; bases outside the gene matches: 5. Germline V gives CDR1 MNHNY, CDR2 SVGAGI (reference sequence). CDR3 nucleotide sequence: TGTGCCAGCAGTCCCCCGACTAGCGGGGGGACAGATACGCAGTATTTT. Encoded protein: CASSPPTSGGTDTQYF.

This clone was seen more than once but under ten times. V is TRBV19 and J is TRBJ1-5; TRBD1 might be the D (5 bases). Trimming left V 7 bases short and J 2 bases short, with 21 bases between. In germline, CDR1 is LNHDA, CDR2 SQIVND (reference sequence). The CDR3 extends over 17 amino acids. CDR3 bases: TGTGCCAGTACTCCCTTAGGGACTCCTGGGGGCAATCAGCCCCAGCATTTT. Translating it yields CASTPLGTPGGNQPQHF.

This clone occurred a few times. V usage is TRBV6-5 and J usage is TRBJ2-3, with TRBD1 matching 8 bases. With V trimmed by 6 bases and J by 5 bases, 4 bases remained unmatched. CDR3 size: 13 residues. Germline V gene sequence: CDR1 MNHEY, CDR2 SVGAGI. CDR3 protein: CASRITGGDTQYF. The CDR3, as DNA: TGTGCCAGCAGGATAACAGGGGGAGATACGCAGTATTTT.

V usage is TRBV29-1 and J usage is TRBJ2-7; TRBD1 is a possible D gene (5 bases). The length of the CDR3 is 12 residues. Trimming took 5 bases from V and 6 from J, leaving 14 bases between them. Per the germline V gene, CDR1 is SQVTM and CDR2 is ANQGSEA. The CDR3 nucleotides read TGCAGCGTTTATAGGGGCCCGCGCGAGCAGTACTTC. This codes for CSVYRGPREQYF.

CDR3 in amino acids: CASSLYPPGTKGPFSGNTIYF. DNA of the CDR3: TGTGCCAGCAGTTTATATCCGCCGGGGACTAAGGGCCCTTTCTCTGGAAACACCATATATTTT. The J gene is TRBJ1-3, the V gene TRBV7-6; tentative D call: TRBD1 (5 bases). The ends were cut back, 6 bases at V and 0 bases at J, with 30 bases in the middle. Germline-derived CDR1 and CDR2 are SGHVS and FNYEAQ. This CDR3 has 21 amino acids.

The rearrangement uses TRBV9 and TRBJ2-5, with D tentatively TRBD2 (6 bases). Germline V lookup: CDR1 SGDLS, CDR2 YYNGEE. The CDR3 extends over 14 amino acids. Between the trimmed V and J ends, which lost 4 bases and 4 bases, there was a span of 14 bases. This CDR3 reads CASSPRTKGETQYF. The CDR3 DNA reads TGTGCCAGCAGCCCGAGGACTAAGGGAGAGACCCAGTACTTC.

This chain links TRBV5-1 with TRBJ2-3; the D gene is possibly TRBD2 (5 bases). This CDR3 region has 13 residues. V gave up 4 bases and J gave up 2 bases, with 8 bases separating them. CDR1 is SGHRS, CDR2 YFSETQ, per germline. The CDR3 sequence is CASSTGDTDTQYF. CDR3 bases: TGCGCCAGCAGCACCGGGGACACAGATACGCAGTATTTT.

The chain has TRBV6-6 and TRBJ1-1; D may be TRBD1 (5 bases). The germline V gene encodes CDR1 MNHNY and CDR2 SVGAGI (reference sequence). Deletions cut 6 bases from V and 3 bases from J, with 11 bases between. This CDR3 is 13 amino acids long. Here the CDR3 DNA reads TGTGCCAGCAGGGTGGGGCCCTACACTGAAGCTTTCTTT. It codes for CASRVGPYTEAFF.

The gene calls are TRBV5-5 and TRBJ2-4, with a possible D match to TRBD1 (6 bases). This CDR3 comprises 15 residues. Germline V gene sequence: CDR1 SGHKS, CDR2 YYEKEE (reference sequence). Trimming pared 0 bases from V and 4 bases from J, leaving 11 bases between. CDR3 in amino acids: CASSLGQVDKNIQYF. DNA of the CDR3: TGTGCCAGCAGCTTGGGACAGGTGGATAAAAACATTCAGTACTTC.

The V gene is TRBV28, the J gene TRBJ1-6; no definite D call. Germline values: CDR1 MDHEN, CDR2 SYDVKM. The CDR3 covers 14 residues. V lost 6 bases and J lost 7, with 13 bases in between. CDR3 DNA: TGTGCCAGCAGCCTAGAGGAGGCGAATTCACCCCTCCACTTT. It yields the protein CASSLEEANSPLHF. The full variable domain, its missing parts supplied by reference TRBV28 and TRBJ1-6, is DVKVTQSSRYLVKRTGEKVFLECVQDMDHENMFWYRQDPGLGLRLIYFSYDVKMKEKGDIPEGYSVSREKKERFSLILESASTNQTSMYLCASSLEEANSPLHFGNGTRLTVT.

The rearrangement links TRBV28 to TRBJ1-6; TRBD1 agrees at 7 bases. Germline trimming cut 6 bases from V and 7 bases from J; bases unmatched to any gene: 6. Germline V gene sequence: CDR1 MDHEN, CDR2 SYDVKM. The CDR3 has 14 residues. The CDR3 DNA sequence: TGTGCCAGCAGCCTACAGGGGAACAATTCACCCCTCCACTTT. It translates to CASSLQGNNSPLHF.

The rearrangement links TRBV10-2 to TRBJ2-7; 10 bases line up with TRBD1. This CDR3 spans 14 amino acids. The V gene end was trimmed by 1 base and the J gene end by 8 bases; junction bases not matched to a gene: 5. Germline CDR1 is WSHSY and CDR2 is SAAADI. This chain's CDR3 is CASSELRQGAKQYF. The CDR3 DNA reads as TGCGCCAGCAGTGAGTTGAGACAGGGGGCTAAGCAGTACTTC.

V is TRBV10-3 and J is TRBJ1-1; TRBD1 agrees at 8 bases. The CDR3 covers 14 residues. V lost 4 bases, J lost 4 bases, and 5 bases stayed unmatched. Germline V gene data show CDR1 as ENHRY and CDR2 as SYGVKD. The CDR3 here is CAISGQGSSTEAFF. CDR3 nucleotides: TGTGCCATCAGTGGACAGGGGTCAAGCACTGAAGCTTTCTTT.

The chain couples TRBV6-2 or TRBV6-3 to TRBJ2-4, with D tentatively TRBD2 (6 bases). The V and J ends lost 2 bases and 0 bases respectively, with 17 bases between them. The CDR3 totals 18 residues. Per the germline V gene, CDR1 is MNHEY and CDR2 is SVGEGT. CDR3 sequence reads: CASSYLLALDLAKNIQYF. CDR3 bases: TGTGCCAGCAGTTACCTACTAGCCCTAGACCTAGCCAAAAACATTCAGTACTTC.

V usage is TRBV7-8 and J usage is TRBJ2-1, with D possibly TRBD1 on 5 matching bases. The ends were cut back, 4 bases at V and 6 bases at J, with 16 bases in the middle. The germline gives CDR1 SGHVS, CDR2 FQNEAQ. The CDR3 has 15 amino acids. The CDR3 DNA sequence: TGTGCCAGCAGCTCGCCGCAGGGCCCCCTCAATGAGCAGTTCTTC. This sequence encodes CASSSPQGPLNEQFF.

The J gene is TRBJ1-1, the V gene TRBV5-1; D uncertain. There are 14 residues in the CDR3. V was shortened by 6 bases and J by 0 bases, with 12 bases between the two germline ends. The V gene's germline CDR1 is SGHRS and CDR2 YFSETQ. This CDR3 reads CASTLEPVNTEAFF. In DNA, the CDR3 is TGCGCCAGCACCTTAGAACCAGTGAACACTGAAGCTTTCTTT. Drawing the rest from reference TRBV5-1 and TRBJ1-1, the complete variable domain is KAGVTQTPRYLIKTRGQQVTLSCSPISGHRSVSWYQQTPGQGLQFLFEYFSETQRNKGNFPGRFSGRQFSNSRSEMNVSTLELGDSALYLCASTLEPVNTEAFFGQGTRLTVV.

J is TRBJ1-2 and V is TRBV5-3, with D unclear. TRBV5-3 is assigned to the ORF class and has an uncertain function. The CDR3 is 14 amino acids. With 2 bases removed from V and 5 bases from J, the gap between germline ends came to 13 bases. The CDR3 is CARSFCSCYYGYTF. CDR3 nucleotide sequence: TGTGCCAGAAGCTTTTGTTCGTGTTATTATGGCTACACCTTC.

The chain is built from TRBV27 and TRBJ1-5; D is unclear. The CDR3 is made up of 14 amino acids. Germline V lookup: CDR1 MNHEY, CDR2 SMNVEV (reference sequence). V shed 5 bases and J shed 4 bases, with 12 bases lying between them. CDR3 in DNA: TGTGCCAGCAGTGTGAAGAGTATAAATCAGCCCCAGCATTTT. Translated: CASSVKSINQPQHF.

The gene calls are TRBV5-3 and TRBJ1-5; D gene unclear. TRBV5-3 is an ORF, with its function uncertain. V shed 4 bases and J shed 3 bases, with 11 bases lying between them. The CDR3 covers 14 residues. The CDR3 DNA follows: TGTGCCAGAAGCAAAGATGGCCTCAATCAGCCCCAGCATTTT. This gives the protein CARSKDGLNQPQHF.

The chain is built from TRBV7-9 and TRBJ2-3; possible D gene TRBD2, 7 bases. CDR1 and CDR2 (germline): SEHNR, FQNEAQ (reference sequence). V shed 5 bases and J shed 3 bases, with 15 bases lying between them. The CDR3 covers 15 residues. Here the CDR3 reads CASSPRGGATDTQYF. Written as DNA, the CDR3 is TGTGCCAGCAGCCCACGTGGGGGGGCGACAGATACGCAGTATTTT.

The V gene is TRBV29-1, the J gene TRBJ1-1; weak D call: TRBD1 (5 bases). CDR3 length: 11 residues. The germline V and J ends were trimmed by 0 bases and 8 bases, with 7 bases remaining between them. Germline CDR1 SQVTM, CDR2 ANQGSEA. CDR3 coding DNA: TGCAGCGTTGAAGATCGACAGGAAGCTTTCTTT. Translation gives CSVEDRQEAFF.

The chain carries TRBV29-1 and TRBJ2-2; 7 bases line up with TRBD2. Germline CDR1 SQVTM, CDR2 ANQGSEA. Unmatched junction bases numbered 8, after V lost 4 bases and J lost 6 bases. This CDR3 contains 14 residues. The CDR3 protein is CSVGTRSGAGELFF. The CDR3, as DNA: TGCAGCGTTGGGACTAGGTCTGGGGCCGGGGAGCTGTTTTTT.

The genes are TRBV7-9 and TRBJ1-6, with 9 nucleotides matching TRBD1. Germline assignment: CDR1 SEHNR and CDR2 FQNEAQ (reference sequence). V shed 6 bases and J 10 bases; nucleotides not matched to a gene: 13. The CDR3 spans 16 residues. As DNA, the CDR3 is TGTGCCAGCAGGGAAACAGGGGGCCCGGACATATCACCCCTCCACTTT. Its protein is CASRETGGPDISPLHF. Full variable domain (remainder filled in from reference TRBV7-9 and TRBJ1-6): DTGVSQNPRHKITKRGQNVTFRCDPISEHNRLYWYRQTLGQGPEFLTYFQNEAQLEKSRLLSDRFSAERPKGSFSTLEIQRTEQGDSAMYLCASRETGGPDISPLHFGNGTRLTVT.

The rearrangement joins TRBV7-2 to TRBJ1-2; D is uncertain. Per germline, CDR1 SGHTA and CDR2 FQGNSA. The CDR3 contains 15 residues. Trimming took 5 bases from V and 3 from J, leaving 16 bases between them. This chain's CDR3 is CASSPTAGSDYGYTF. CDR3 DNA: TGTGCCAGCAGCCCCACAGCGGGGTCGGACTATGGCTACACCTTC.

The chain links TRBV12-2 to TRBJ1-4; the table calls TRBD1, which could not be checked here. TRBV12-2 is designated a pseudogene. The CDR3 has 17 residues. The CDR3 DNA reads TGTGCAAGTCGCCCAGGCAGGGTCTACTCAACTAATGAAAAACTGTTTTTT. This translates into CASRPGRVYSTNEKLFF.

The rearrangement links TRBV9 to TRBJ2-1; 8 bases are shared with TRBD1. Germline V gene sequence: CDR1 SGDLS, CDR2 YYNGEE. With 0 bases clipped from V and 3 bases from J, the junction kept 2 bases outside the gene matches. The CDR3 has 15 residues. This CDR3 is CASSVAGGNYNEQFF. The DNA for the CDR3 is TGTGCCAGCAGCGTAGCAGGGGGCAACTACAATGAGCAGTTCTTC.